These T cell receptor beta chains were read from a single sample in a study of brain T cells in children with intractable seizures. Using immunoSEQ multiplex PCR, the repertoire was profiled, and TCRdb retains in-frame clones only, with some absent. Among 110,000 or so clones listed, approximately 94% were seen once. This material consisted of peripheral blood, taken at surgery. All receptors derive from a boy in the first two years of life with hemimegalencephaly and intractable seizures. Both conserved end residues are part of each CDR3. D genes are given only for firm matches. Clone size, where shown, is once, few, many, or a class for clones that have expanded.

clone_size j_call v_call d_call cdr3_nt cdr3_aa
. TRBJ1-5 TRBV7-3 TRBD1 TGTGCCAGCAGCTTGGGACAGGTACACCAGCCCCAGCATTTT CASSLGQVHQPQHF
. TRBJ2-1 TRBV7-4 TRBD2 TGTGCCAGCACCGATAGGGGACTAGCGACCCCAAGCCATGAGCAGTTCTTC CASTDRGLATPSHEQFF
. TRBJ2-3 TRBV18 . TGTGCCAGCTCACCCCCCTCCAGGGATACGCAGTATTTT CASSPPSRDTQYF
. TRBJ2-3 TRBV6-2/TRBV6-3 . TGTGCCAGCAGTCCAAGGACTCAGGATACGCAGTATTTT CASSPRTQDTQYF
. TRBJ2-5 TRBV7-2 . TGTGCCAGCAGCTTAGATGGTGAGGCCCAGTACTTC CASSLDGEAQYF
. TRBJ2-5 TRBV5-1 . TGCGCCAGCAGCGTCGGGGGCCCTCAAGAGACCCAGTACTTC CASSVGGPQETQYF
. TRBJ1-2 TRBV7-9 . TGTGCCAGCAGCTTAGCTGGAGAAGGCTATGGCTACACCTTC CASSLAGEGYGYTF
. TRBJ2-1 TRBV18 TRBD2 TGTGCCAGCTCACCACCGGTCGGTAGCGGGAGAGTTAGTATCAAGCAGTTCTTC CASSPPVGSGRVSIKQFF
. TRBJ2-5 TRBV6-1 . TGTGCCAGCAGTGAAGCGGCCGTGACTATCCAAGAGACCCAGTACTTC CASSEAAVTIQETQYF
. TRBJ2-3 TRBV29-1 . TGCAGCGCCAGGGGAGATACGCAGTATTTT CSARGDTQYF
. TRBJ2-3 TRBV7-2 . TGTGCCAGCAGCTCCAGGAGGGAGTCAGATACGCAGTATTTT CASSSRRESDTQYF
. TRBJ1-2 TRBV5-1 TRBD1 TGCGCCAGCAGCTTGGAGGGCGGGACAGATGGTGGCTACACCTTC CASSLEGGTDGGYTF
. TRBJ1-4 TRBV6-1 TRBD1 TGTGCCAGCAGTGGTCCTCGCCCGAGGAGACAGGGCGGTGAAAAACTGTTTTTT CASSGPRPRRQGGEKLFF
. TRBJ1-1 TRBV5-1 . TGCGCCAGCAGCTTGGCCCCGGGGGCTAACACTGAAGCTTTCTTT CASSLAPGANTEAFF
. TRBJ2-1 TRBV10-3 . TGTGCCATCAGTGAGGGACCTCCCGAGCAGTTCTTC CAISEGPPEQFF
. TRBJ1-1 TRBV2 . TGTGCCAGCAGTCGGACGGGGGTCTCTGAAGCTTTCTTT CASSRTGVSEAFF
. TRBJ2-3 TRBV5-1 TRBD1 TGCGCCAGCAGCCACACAGGGGCCGATACGCAGTATTTT CASSHTGADTQYF
. TRBJ2-3 TRBV11-2 TRBD2 TGTGCCAGCAGCCAACCCTCCCTGACTAGCGGGAGTACAGATACGCAGTATTTT CASSQPSLTSGSTDTQYF
. TRBJ2-3 TRBV7-9 TRBD1 TGTGCCAGCAGCAAAACAGGGGATTCCACAGATACGCAGTATTTT CASSKTGDSTDTQYF
once TRBJ2-2 TRBV2 TRBD2 TGTGCCAGCGGACTAGCGGAGAACACCGGGGAGCTGTTTTTT CASGLAENTGELFF
. TRBJ2-5 TRBV7-3 . TGTGCCAGCAGCGCCCTAGGGCCATCGACCCAGTACTTC CASSALGPSTQYF
. TRBJ2-5 TRBV7-9 . TGTGCCAGCAGCCACGCCGGCGATGAGACCCAGTACTTC CASSHAGDETQYF
. TRBJ2-4 TRBV27 . TGTGCCAGCAGTCCAGGGAATACAGGCATTCAGTACTTC CASSPGNTGIQYF
. TRBJ2-7 TRBV27 . TGTGCCAGCAGTTTATCTATCCAGGGAAACGAGCAGTACTTC CASSLSIQGNEQYF
. TRBJ2-3 TRBV5-4 TRBD2 TGTGCCAGCAGCTTGGGTCCCCCAGCGGGAGCGGCAGATACGCAGTATTTT CASSLGPPAGAADTQYF
. TRBJ1-3 TRBV10-3 . TGTGCCATCAGTGATGGGAGGCCCTCTGGAAACACCATATATTTT CAISDGRPSGNTIYF
. TRBJ2-5 TRBV30 . TGTGCCTGGAGTGGGGGAGAGACCCAGTACTTC CAWSGGETQYF
. TRBJ2-1 TRBV6-4 . TGTGCCAGCAGTGACTCACAAAACAATGAGCAGTTCTTC CASSDSQNNEQFF
. TRBJ2-1 TRBV3-1/TRBV3-2 . TGTGCCAGCAGCCAAGCAAGCTCCGGTTACAATGAGCAGTTCTTC CASSQASSGYNEQFF
once TRBJ2-5 TRBV12-5 TRBD1 TGTGCTAGTGGACCTCGACAGGGAATCCCAGAGACCCAGTACTTC CASGPRQGIPETQYF
once TRBJ2-3 TRBV5-1 . TGCGCCAGCAAGCTGACAGATACGCAGTATTTT CASKLTDTQYF
. TRBJ2-3 TRBV19 . TGTGCCAGTAGTATTCGTTTAAGTACGGGCCTCACAGATACGCAGTATTTT CASSIRLSTGLTDTQYF
. TRBJ2-3 TRBV9 . TGTGCCAGCAGCGATACAGGGAATTTGAGAGATACGCAGTATTTT CASSDTGNLRDTQYF
. TRBJ2-1 TRBV5-1 TRBD2 TGCGCCAGCAGCCAGGTTACTAGCGGGGGTATTGAGCAGTTCTTC CASSQVTSGGIEQFF
. TRBJ1-5 TRBV15 . TGTGCCACCAGCAGAGATGAATTGGGACGATGGGAGCCCCAGCATTTT CATSRDELGRWEPQHF
. TRBJ2-7 TRBV28 . TGTGCCAGCAGACAACCCACAGGGAGCGAGCAGTACTTC CASRQPTGSEQYF
. TRBJ1-5 TRBV5-5 TRBD1 TGTGCCAGCAGCTTTTGGACAGGGGATCAGCCCCAGCATTTT CASSFWTGDQPQHF
. TRBJ2-3 TRBV5-1 . TGCGCCAGCAGTACCGGGCGAGATACGCAGTATTTT CASSTGRDTQYF
. TRBJ2-7 TRBV27 . TGTGCCAGCAGTACCGGGAGCCGATTTGGCGAGCAGTACTTC CASSTGSRFGEQYF
. TRBJ2-2 TRBV28 . TGTGCCACTACACCGAACACCGGGGAGCTGTTTTTT CATTPNTGELFF
. TRBJ2-7 TRBV7-3 TRBD2 TGTGCCAGCAGCTTAACGGGACTAGCGCCCTACGAGCAGTACTTC CASSLTGLAPYEQYF
. TRBJ1-2 TRBV6-5 TRBD1 TGTGCCAGCAGTTACACCGGACAGGGCGGCTACACCTTC CASSYTGQGGYTF
once TRBJ1-5 TRBV19 TRBD1 TGTGCCAGTAGTCCCCAGGGGGATAGCAATCAGCCCCAGCATTTT CASSPQGDSNQPQHF
. TRBJ1-6 TRBV27 . TGTGCCAGCAGTTTCGGGACAAGGGGGGATTCACCCCTCCACTTT CASSFGTRGDSPLHF
. TRBJ2-1 TRBV4-1 TRBD2 TGCGCCAGCAGCCACCCCTTTCGGGAGGGCTGGTACAATGAGCAGTTCTTC CASSHPFREGWYNEQFF
. TRBJ1-4 TRBV18 . TGTGCCAGCTCACCCGAGGGACGGGAGAATGAAAAACTGTTTTTT CASSPEGRENEKLFF
. TRBJ2-3 TRBV9 TRBD1 TGTGCCAGCAGCGCTACGACAGGGGCCACAGATACGCAGTATTTT CASSATTGATDTQYF
. TRBJ2-3 TRBV9 TRBD2 TGTGCCGGTTCTAGCGGGAGGTCCACAGATACGCAGTATTTT CAGSSGRSTDTQYF
. TRBJ1-2 TRBV7-2 . TGTGCCAGCAGCTCGGCGGGGAGGAACAACTATGGCTACACCTTC CASSSAGRNNYGYTF
once TRBJ1-4 TRBV29-1 TRBD1 TGCAGCGGACAGGGTGAAAAACTGTTTTTT CSGQGEKLFF
. TRBJ1-5 TRBV7-2 . TGTGCCAGCAGCTACTCCGGAGGCAATCAGCCCCAGCATTTT CASSYSGGNQPQHF
. TRBJ2-1 TRBV4-3 TRBD1 TGCGCCAGCAGCCTCTTTTTACAGGGGGCCTCCTACAATGAGCAGTTCTTC CASSLFLQGASYNEQFF